Sequencing of this T cell receptor (beta chain) was carried out in a study of blood T cell repertoires in COVID-19. Using immunoSEQ multiplex PCR, the repertoire was profiled, and TCRdb retains in-frame clones only, with some absent. The sample holds about 72,000 clones; over 85% are singletons and the top ten take 8% to 10%. Germline trimming cut 7 bases from V and 5 bases from J; bases unmatched to any gene: 12. This CDR3 is built from 15 residues. The germline V gene has CDR1 SNHLY and CDR2 FYNNEI. The clonotype comes from a human donor in a cohort sampled during active COVID-19. The gene calls are TRBV2 and TRBJ2-5; 8 bases align to TRBD2. The sample taken for sequencing was peripheral blood. The chain's CDR3 is CASTFGAGVLETQYF. CDR3 DNA: TGTGCCAGCACATTTGGAGCGGGAGTTCTGGAGACCCAGTACTTC.